The rows below give T cell receptor beta chains drawn from one sample of a study of cytomegalovirus exposure and HLA in healthy donors. Method: immunoSEQ multiplex PCR; TCRdb's copy keeps in-frame clones and lacks some. The sample contains 150,000 to 200,000 clones, around four fifths of which appear only once. What was sequenced was PBMCs. These receptors originate from a man aged 30-40 years in good health and CMV-seropositive. CDR3s include the opening cysteine and the closing phenylalanine or tryptophan. The D gene is left open where the match is weak. Expanded clones are given a class, and other clones once, few, many or no size at all.

j_gene: TRBJ1-4; len: 13; abundance: -; d_gene: -; v_gene: TRBV6-5; CDR3aa: CASSYREDEKLFF; CDR3nt: TGTGCCAGCAGTTACCGGGAGGATGAAAAACTGTTTTTT
j_gene: TRBJ1-2; len: 15; abundance: -; d_gene: TRBD1; v_gene: TRBV7-9; CDR3aa: CASSGRTGPYYGYTF; CDR3nt: TGTGCCAGCAGCGGACGGACAGGCCCCTACTATGGCTACACCTTC
j_gene: TRBJ2-3; len: 15; abundance: -; d_gene: TRBD2; v_gene: TRBV6-5; CDR3aa: CASTVAGTSTDTQYF; CDR3nt: TGTGCCAGCACCGTAGCGGGGACTAGCACAGATACGCAGTATTTT
j_gene: TRBJ2-5; len: 16; abundance: -; d_gene: TRBD1; v_gene: TRBV5-1; CDR3aa: CASSSSGGSWRETQYF; CDR3nt: TGCGCCAGCAGCTCTTCAGGGGGCTCATGGAGAGAGACCCAGTACTTC
j_gene: TRBJ2-3; len: 16; abundance: -; d_gene: TRBD1; v_gene: TRBV27; CDR3aa: CASSLLGTGGADTQYF; CDR3nt: TGTGCCAGCAGTTTATTAGGGACAGGGGGAGCAGATACGCAGTATTTT
j_gene: TRBJ1-6; len: 16; abundance: -; d_gene: TRBD1; v_gene: TRBV9; CDR3aa: CASSPTGTDSNSPLHF; CDR3nt: TGTGCCAGCAGCCCCACCGGGACAGACTCAAATTCACCCCTCCACTTT
j_gene: TRBJ2-5; len: 16; abundance: -; d_gene: TRBD2; v_gene: TRBV7-3; CDR3aa: CASSPEASGGAGTQYF; CDR3nt: TGTGCCAGCAGCCCAGAGGCTAGCGGGGGGGCGGGGACCCAGTACTTC
j_gene: TRBJ2-2; len: 17; abundance: -; d_gene: TRBD1; v_gene: TRBV4-1; CDR3aa: CASSHGRGLKVTGELFF; CDR3nt: TGCGCCAGCAGCCACGGCAGGGGGCTGAAGGTCACCGGGGAGCTGTTTTTT
j_gene: TRBJ2-2; len: 15; abundance: -; d_gene: TRBD1; v_gene: TRBV4-1; CDR3aa: CASSRRQGLGGELFF; CDR3nt: TGCGCCAGCAGCCGCCGACAGGGTTTGGGCGGGGAGCTGTTTTTT
j_gene: TRBJ1-2; len: 14; abundance: -; d_gene: TRBD1; v_gene: TRBV7-9; CDR3aa: CASRILTGGAGYTF; CDR3nt: TGTGCCAGCAGGATCCTAACAGGGGGCGCTGGCTACACCTTC
j_gene: TRBJ1-2; len: 14; abundance: -; d_gene: TRBD1; v_gene: TRBV5-5; CDR3aa: CASSRDRHSYGYTF; CDR3nt: TGTGCCAGCAGCAGGGACAGGCACAGCTATGGCTACACCTTC
j_gene: TRBJ2-3; len: 18; abundance: -; d_gene: TRBD2; v_gene: TRBV27; CDR3aa: CASSPGAGGDAPTDTQYF; CDR3nt: TGTGCCAGCAGTCCGGGGGCGGGGGGGGACGCCCCCACAGATACGCAGTATTTT
j_gene: TRBJ1-2; len: 13; abundance: few; d_gene: -; v_gene: TRBV7-2; CDR3aa: CASSPGQNYGYTF; CDR3nt: TGTGCCAGCAGCCCCGGACAGAACTATGGCTACACCTTC
j_gene: TRBJ2-3; len: 12; abundance: once; d_gene: -; v_gene: TRBV5-1; CDR3aa: CASTGFPDTQYF; CDR3nt: TGCGCCAGTACAGGATTCCCCGATACGCAGTATTTT
j_gene: TRBJ1-2; len: 17; abundance: -; d_gene: TRBD1; v_gene: TRBV6-1; CDR3aa: CASSELPGQGALGGYTF; CDR3nt: TGTGCCAGCAGTGAACTCCCGGGACAGGGGGCATTGGGTGGCTACACCTTC
j_gene: TRBJ2-7; len: 17; abundance: -; d_gene: TRBD2; v_gene: TRBV7-2; CDR3aa: CASSLHLAGLSSYEQYF; CDR3nt: TGTGCCAGCAGCTTACATCTAGCGGGGCTCAGCTCCTACGAGCAGTACTTC
j_gene: TRBJ1-1; len: 12; abundance: once; d_gene: -; v_gene: TRBV6-5; CDR3aa: CASSYRNTEAFF; CDR3nt: TGTGCCAGCAGTTACCGGAACACTGAAGCTTTCTTT
j_gene: TRBJ1-5; len: 15; abundance: -; d_gene: -; v_gene: TRBV12-1; CDR3aa: CASSFEYRSNQPQHF; CDR3nt: TGTGCCAGCAGCTTTGAATACAGGAGCAATCAGCCCCAGCATTTT
j_gene: TRBJ2-7; len: 15; abundance: -; d_gene: -; v_gene: TRBV4-3; CDR3aa: CASSQEAGQLYEQYF; CDR3nt: TGCGCCAGCAGCCAAGAGGCGGGACAGCTATACGAGCAGTACTTC
j_gene: TRBJ2-4; len: 14; abundance: -; d_gene: -; v_gene: TRBV5-8; CDR3aa: CASSHRGEGNIQYF; CDR3nt: TGTGCCAGCAGTCACCGGGGAGAGGGAAACATTCAGTACTTC
j_gene: TRBJ2-5; len: 14; abundance: -; d_gene: -; v_gene: TRBV5-1; CDR3aa: CASSSEGPPGTQYF; CDR3nt: TGCGCCAGCAGCTCGGAGGGGCCCCCTGGGACCCAGTACTTC
j_gene: TRBJ1-3; len: 14; abundance: -; d_gene: TRBD1; v_gene: TRBV5-1; CDR3aa: CASSPDRGGNTIYF; CDR3nt: TGCGCCAGCAGCCCCGACAGGGGCGGAAACACCATATATTTT
j_gene: TRBJ2-2; len: 15; abundance: -; d_gene: -; v_gene: TRBV19; CDR3aa: CASSIDLVQIGELFF; CDR3nt: TGTGCCAGTAGTATAGATCTCGTCCAGATCGGGGAGCTGTTTTTT
j_gene: TRBJ2-2; len: 14; abundance: -; d_gene: -; v_gene: TRBV6-6; CDR3aa: CASSSHVNTGELFF; CDR3nt: TGTGCCAGCAGTTCACACGTGAACACCGGGGAGCTGTTTTTT
j_gene: TRBJ1-2; len: 16; abundance: once; d_gene: TRBD1; v_gene: TRBV11-2; CDR3aa: CASSLGPRGQSYGYTF; CDR3nt: TGTGCCAGCAGCTTAGGCCCCAGGGGGCAGAGCTATGGCTACACCTTC
j_gene: TRBJ2-7; len: 13; abundance: -; d_gene: -; v_gene: TRBV7-2; CDR3aa: CASSLRQGYEQYF; CDR3nt: TGTGCCAGCAGCTTAAGGCAGGGCTACGAGCAGTACTTC
j_gene: TRBJ1-2; len: 15; abundance: -; d_gene: TRBD1; v_gene: TRBV4-3; CDR3aa: CASSQARRGLGGYTF; CDR3nt: TGCGCCAGCAGCCAAGCGCGCAGGGGGCTTGGGGGCTACACCTTC
j_gene: TRBJ2-7; len: 14; abundance: -; d_gene: TRBD1; v_gene: TRBV7-7; CDR3aa: CASSSGQGAYEQYF; CDR3nt: TGTGCTAGCAGTTCGGGACAGGGGGCTTACGAGCAGTACTTC
j_gene: TRBJ1-5; len: 14; abundance: -; d_gene: -; v_gene: TRBV2; CDR3aa: CASSESGINQPQHF; CDR3nt: TGTGCCAGCAGTGAAAGCGGGATCAATCAGCCCCAGCATTTT
j_gene: TRBJ2-3; len: 13; abundance: -; d_gene: -; v_gene: TRBV5-1; CDR3aa: CASSLAGTDTQYF; CDR3nt: TGCGCCAGCAGCTTGGCGGGCACAGATACGCAGTATTTT
j_gene: TRBJ2-4; len: 12; abundance: -; d_gene: -; v_gene: TRBV30; CDR3aa: CAWNRGGNIQYF; CDR3nt: TGTGCCTGGAACAGGGGGGGAAACATTCAGTACTTC
j_gene: TRBJ2-5; len: 13; abundance: -; d_gene: -; v_gene: TRBV4-1; CDR3aa: CASSQERGGTQYF; CDR3nt: TGCGCCAGCAGCCAAGAGAGGGGAGGGACCCAGTACTTC
j_gene: TRBJ1-1; len: 13; abundance: -; d_gene: -; v_gene: TRBV19; CDR3aa: CASSPRADTEAFF; CDR3nt: TGTGCCAGTAGCCCCAGGGCGGACACTGAAGCTTTCTTT
j_gene: TRBJ2-7; len: 11; abundance: -; d_gene: -; v_gene: TRBV20-1; CDR3aa: CSARVSGEQYF; CDR3nt: TGCAGTGCTAGAGTCTCGGGCGAGCAGTACTTC
j_gene: TRBJ1-1; len: 15; abundance: -; d_gene: TRBD1; v_gene: TRBV27; CDR3aa: CASSLSYLGQAEAFF; CDR3nt: TGTGCCAGCAGTTTATCCTACCTGGGACAGGCGGAAGCTTTCTTT
j_gene: TRBJ1-5; len: 14; abundance: -; d_gene: TRBD1; v_gene: TRBV4-1; CDR3aa: CASSRGQSNQPQHF; CDR3nt: TGCGCCAGCAGCCGGGGACAGAGCAATCAGCCCCAGCATTTT
j_gene: TRBJ2-7; len: 14; abundance: -; d_gene: TRBD1; v_gene: TRBV7-9; CDR3aa: CASRTDRGSYEQYF; CDR3nt: TGTGCCAGCCGGACTGACAGGGGCTCCTACGAGCAGTACTTC
j_gene: TRBJ2-1; len: 15; abundance: once; d_gene: -; v_gene: TRBV27; CDR3aa: CASSLDRTVYNEQFF; CDR3nt: TGTGCCAGCAGTTTAGACAGAACGGTCTACAATGAGCAGTTCTTC
j_gene: TRBJ2-2; len: 18; abundance: -; d_gene: TRBD2; v_gene: TRBV4-3; CDR3aa: CASSQVITGGVTTGELFF; CDR3nt: TGCGCCAGCAGCCAAGTCATCACCGGGGGGGTGACCACCGGGGAGCTGTTTTTT
j_gene: TRBJ2-1; len: 13; abundance: -; d_gene: TRBD1; v_gene: TRBV7-6; CDR3aa: CASSPQGNNEQFF; CDR3nt: TGTGCCAGCAGCCCACAGGGGAACAATGAGCAGTTCTTC
j_gene: TRBJ1-1; len: 15; abundance: once; d_gene: -; v_gene: TRBV5-4; CDR3aa: CASSAPGRMNTEAFF; CDR3nt: TGTGCCAGCAGCGCGCCGGGGAGGATGAACACTGAAGCTTTCTTT